Shown below are 2 T cell receptor beta chains from a single sample sequenced in a study of sequential checkpoint blockade in melanoma. Treatment specified: randomized to nivolumab then ipilimumab (arm A) or the reverse (arm B). Sequencing used immunoSEQ multiplex PCR; TCRdb keeps in-frame clones, though not all of them. The table records approximately 12,000 clones, roughly 83% of them present only once. Sequencing used CD8+ T cells sorted from blood (inferred from file names), obtained from a patient given nivolumab and ipilimumab in sequence. These receptors all stem from a human donor with melanoma.

V gene TRBV4-2 combines with J gene TRBJ2-6, with D uncertain. The V end lost 0 bases, the J end lost 0 bases, and 15 bases lay between the germline ends. Germline V gene lookup returns CDR1 LGHNA and CDR2 YNFKEQ. The CDR3 contains 19 residues. The CDR3 spells CASSQEATTYFSGANVLTF. The CDR3, as DNA: TGTGCCAGCAGCCAAGAGGCCACTACTTATTTCTCTGGGGCCAACGTCCTGACTTTC.

This clone has only a few counts. This chain connects TRBV4-3 to TRBJ2-1; weak D call: TRBD1 (5 bases). Germline loops: CDR1 LGHNA, CDR2 YSLEER. This CDR3 region has 15 residues. V was cut by 0 bases and J by 7 bases, with 13 bases left in between. The CDR3 reads CASSQDGQGTNEQFF. Here the CDR3 DNA reads TGCGCCAGCAGCCAAGATGGCCAGGGTACGAATGAGCAGTTCTTC.